The 27 T cell receptor beta chains below all came from one sample that was sequenced in a study of human T cells and chemical hapten exposure. TCRdb ran MiXCR on the RACE reads and lists one entry per CDR3 protein. The repertoire consists of tens of thousands of distinct CDR3 sequences, with around 4.5% occurring once and the leading ten covering 1.6%. Time point meaning: healthy volunteer bleed at 2 weeks. Total RNA was isolated from whole blood that had not been fractionated. Specimen: whole blood. These receptors were collected from a female donor in good health. Some clones in this sample may be carry-over from other donors' samples.

This clonotype was observed at least ten times. The chain employs TRBV7-8 and TRBJ1-5; a weak D match, TRBD1 (5 bases). Trimming cost V 1 base and J 7 bases, with 14 bases left between them. This CDR3 is 15 amino acids long. Germline loops: CDR1 SGHVS, CDR2 FQNEAQ. The CDR3 nucleotides are TGTGCCAGCAGCTTAGACTGGGGCAGCGGCCAGCCCCAGCATTTT. Encoded protein: CASSLDWGSGQPQHF.

J is TRBJ2-5 and V is TRBV11-2, with D perhaps TRBD1 (6 bases). Germline V gene lookup returns CDR1 SGHAT and CDR2 FQNNGV. The CDR3 contains 14 residues. V gave up 8 bases and J gave up 4 bases, with 17 bases separating them. The CDR3 bases are TGTGCCAGCGATTCGAACACAGGGCGAGAGACCCAGTACTTC. It codes for CASDSNTGRETQYF.

This clonotype showed up many times. The CDR3 sequence: CASSSGGLAGLQETQYF. The CDR3 DNA sequence: TGCGCCAGCAGCTCAGGCGGGTTAGCGGGTCTCCAAGAGACCCAGTACTTC. The rearrangement uses TRBV5-1 and TRBJ2-5, with 7 nucleotides matching TRBD2. Per germline, CDR1 SGHRS and CDR2 YFSETQ. The ends lost 3 bases at V and 1 base at J; junction bases unmatched: 12. This CDR3 comprises 17 residues.

V is TRBV2 and J is TRBJ2-6; D possibly corresponds to TRBD2 (6 bases). Trimming pared 8 bases from V and 1 base from J, leaving 12 bases between. The CDR3 is 15 residues long. CDR1 and CDR2 (germline): SNHLY, FYNNEI. CDR3 loop: CASGRWMSGANVLTF. Written as DNA, the CDR3 is TGTGCCAGCGGGAGGTGGATGTCTGGGGCCAACGTCCTGACTTTC.

There are many counts of this clonotype. The V and J genes are TRBV6-2 or TRBV6-3 and TRBJ1-1, with D perhaps TRBD1 (5 bases). This CDR3 is built from 12 residues. From germline, CDR1 is MNHEY and CDR2 SVGEGT. V shed 2 bases and J shed 7 bases, with 8 bases lying between them. CDR3 sequence: CASSYSRVEAFF. The CDR3 nucleotides read TGTGCCAGCAGTTACAGCAGGGTTGAAGCTTTCTTT.

There are many counts of this clonotype. The chain joins TRBV29-1 to TRBJ2-3, with D perhaps given as TRBD1 or TRBD2 (6 bases each). In germline, CDR1 is SQVTM, CDR2 ANQGSEA. The CDR3 runs 19 residues. Trimming stripped 2 bases from V and 2 bases from J, with 26 bases between. The CDR3 here is CSVEKEGGGQSPLTDTQYF. DNA for the CDR3: TGCAGCGTTGAAAAGGAGGGAGGCGGACAGTCTCCCCTCACAGATACGCAGTATTTT.

This clonotype was seen only a few times. The chain has TRBV12-3 or TRBV12-4 and TRBJ2-3, with 7 positions matching TRBD2. This CDR3 is built from 14 residues. The trim removed 7 bases at V and 1 base at J, leaving 5 bases unmatched. CDR3 bases: TGTGCCAGCACCCTACGGGGGGGCACAGATACGCAGTATTTT. Translated, it gives CASTLRGGTDTQYF.

This clonotype has only a few counts. The chain joins TRBV12-3 or TRBV12-4 to TRBJ2-3; D might be TRBD2 (6 bases). This CDR3 region has 15 residues. V lost 6 bases, J lost 0 bases, and 13 bases lay in between. CDR3 region: CASSRSGFSTDTQYF. CDR3 sequence (DNA): TGTGCCAGCAGCCGTAGCGGATTTAGCACAGATACGCAGTATTTT.

In its sample, this clonotype was seen many times. The rearrangement joins TRBV10-3 to TRBJ2-3; 7 nucleotides match TRBD1. This CDR3 comprises 14 residues. Germline V lookup: CDR1 ENHRY, CDR2 SYGVKD. The ends lost 6 bases at V and 4 bases at J; junction bases unmatched: 7. The CDR3 region has the DNA TGTGCCATCAGCCTGACAGGGACGGCAGATACGCAGTATTTT. Translated, it gives CAISLTGTADTQYF.

In this sample, this clonotype turned up many times. The V and J genes are TRBV5-1 and TRBJ2-3; perhaps TRBD1 as D (6 bases). Trimming cost V 3 bases and J 0 bases, with 14 bases left between them. Per germline, CDR1 SGHRS and CDR2 YFSETQ. This CDR3 comprises 16 residues. This chain's CDR3 is CASSSNRVASTDTQYF. The CDR3 DNA sequence: TGCGCCAGCAGCTCAAACAGGGTGGCTAGCACAGATACGCAGTATTTT.

The rearrangement joins TRBV7-9 to TRBJ2-3, with a possible D match to TRBD1 (6 bases). CDR1 SEHNR and CDR2 FQNEAQ come from the germline V gene (reference sequence). The V end was cut by 5 bases, the J end by 1 base, with 16 bases between. The CDR3 loop spans 16 amino acids. CDR3 in amino acids: CASSPAPGDGTDTQYF. For the CDR3, the DNA is TGTGCCAGCAGCCCAGCTCCAGGGGACGGCACAGATACGCAGTATTTT.

This clonotype occurred many times. This chain joins TRBV6-6 and TRBJ2-5, with D unresolved. From germline, CDR1 is MNHNY and CDR2 SVGAGI (reference sequence). This CDR3 has 12 amino acids. V was cut by 7 bases and J by 3 bases, with 9 bases left in between. CDR3 protein: CASIADKETQYF. In DNA form, the CDR3 reads TGTGCCAGCATAGCTGACAAAGAGACCCAGTACTTC.

This clonotype was seen repeatedly, ten times or more. The CDR3 region has the DNA TGCGCCAGCAGCTCGTCCGGGGCTAACTATGGCTACACCTTC. Translating it yields CASSSSGANYGYTF. The V and J genes are TRBV5-1 and TRBJ1-2; D remains ambiguous. Germline assignment: CDR1 SGHRS and CDR2 YFSETQ. With 3 bases removed from V and 0 bases from J, the gap between germline ends came to 9 bases. The CDR3 has 14 amino acids.

This clonotype was picked up many times. V is TRBV2 and J is TRBJ2-3; no firm D call. V lost 7 bases and J 1 base, leaving 6 bases between the germline ends. The germline V gene encodes CDR1 SNHLY and CDR2 FYNNEI. This CDR3 contains 12 residues. This CDR3 is CASNQGTDTQYF. CDR3 coding DNA: TGTGCCAGCAACCAGGGCACAGATACGCAGTATTTT.

This clonotype came up many times. The J gene is TRBJ1-1, the V gene TRBV4-3; D gene uncertain. The length of the CDR3 is 15 residues. V shed 3 bases and J shed 4 bases, with 15 bases lying between them. Looked up from germline, CDR1 is LGHNA and CDR2 is YSLEER. CDR3 region: CASSQIALGGTEAFF. The CDR3 bases are TGCGCCAGCAGCCAGATCGCTTTAGGTGGCACTGAAGCTTTCTTT.

This clonotype was seen many times. The chain carries TRBV29-1 and TRBJ2-3; the D gene is possibly TRBD1 (6 bases). In germline, CDR1 is SQVTM, CDR2 ANQGSEA. The germline V and J ends were trimmed by 6 bases and 2 bases, with 9 bases remaining between them. This CDR3 region has 12 residues. The CDR3 loop is CSVRTATDTQYF. CDR3 nucleotide sequence: TGCAGCGTCAGGACAGCCACAGATACGCAGTATTTT.

This clonotype appeared many times. The gene calls are TRBV18 and TRBJ2-7, with a possible D match to TRBD2 (6 bases). Trimming took 3 bases from V and 5 from J, leaving 8 bases between them. CDR1 KGHSH and CDR2 LQKENI come from the germline V gene. The CDR3 covers 12 residues. The CDR3, as DNA: TGTGCCAGCTCACCGACGGGGGACGAGCAGTACTTC. Translating gives CASSPTGDEQYF.

The genes are TRBV4-1 and TRBJ2-1, with 7 bases aligning to TRBD2. CDR3 length: 18 amino acids. Germline CDR1 and CDR2: MGHRA and YSYEKL. Trimming took 3 bases from V and 6 from J; bases not matched to a gene: 17. The CDR3 protein is CASSHFFRTRGRANEQFF. As DNA, the CDR3 is TGCGCCAGCAGCCACTTTTTCCGGACTAGAGGTCGGGCCAATGAGCAGTTCTTC.

The chain joins TRBV5-1 to TRBJ2-5; TRBD2 agrees at 8 bases. The junction had 14 bases not matched to a gene; V was cut back by 7 bases and J by 3 bases. The germline CDR1 and CDR2 sequences are SGHRS and YFSETQ. CDR3 length: 16 residues. CDR3 coding DNA: TGCGCCAGCCGAAGCACCGAACTAGCGGATAAAGAGACCCAGTACTTC. Amino acid sequence: CASRSTELADKETQYF.

This clonotype was recorded many times. The chain joins TRBV20-1 to TRBJ2-7; 7 bases line up with TRBD2. This CDR3 has 13 residues. CDR1 and CDR2 (germline): DFQATT, SNEGSKA (reference sequence). Trimming took 6 bases from V and 1 from J; bases not matched to a gene: 6. CDR3 loop: CSAQKAGSYEQYF. CDR3 DNA sequence: TGCAGTGCCCAGAAAGCGGGGTCCTACGAGCAGTACTTC.

This clonotype was counted many times. The rearrangement links TRBV4-3 to TRBJ2-5, with TRBD2 identical over 12 bases. CDR3 size: 17 residues. V shed 1 base, J shed 5 bases, and the junction held 8 bases outside the gene matches. CDR1 and CDR2 from the germline V gene are LGHNA and YSLEER. The CDR3 protein is CASSQVVLAGGRETQYF. Written as DNA, the CDR3 is TGCGCCAGCAGCCAAGTAGTGCTAGCGGGGGGGCGGGAGACCCAGTACTTC.

This clonotype was seen ten or more times. The chain links TRBV3-1 to TRBJ1-5; 7 bases line up with TRBD1. V was clipped by 6 bases and J by 5 bases; unmatched bases: 10. The CDR3 is 15 residues long. Germline V CDR1 and CDR2: LGHDT, YNNKEL (reference sequence). CDR3 sequence: CASSLRGQGDQPQHF. The CDR3 DNA reads TGTGCCAGCAGTCTCCGAGGGCAGGGGGATCAGCCCCAGCATTTT.

The table lists this clonotype with many counts. The CDR3 spells CASSLGPQGSGNTEAFF. In DNA, the CDR3 is TGCGCCAGCAGCTTGGGCCCGCAGGGGTCGGGGAACACTGAAGCTTTCTTT. The rearrangement uses TRBV5-1 and TRBJ1-1; TRBD1 is a possible D gene (6 bases). This CDR3 comprises 17 residues. The germline CDR1 and CDR2 sequences are SGHRS and YFSETQ. V was cut by 0 bases and J by 1 base, with 16 bases left in between.

At least ten counts were recorded for this clonotype. This CDR3 reads CASRHQDRTHSPLHF. The CDR3 DNA sequence: TGCGCCAGCCGACACCAGGACAGGACCCATTCACCCCTCCACTTT. The rearrangement uses TRBV5-1 and TRBJ1-6; TRBD1 aligns across 7 bases. V gave up 7 bases and J gave up 8 bases; unmatched junction bases: 12. From germline, CDR1 is SGHRS and CDR2 YFSETQ. The CDR3 covers 15 residues.

There are many counts of this clonotype. The rearrangement joins TRBV27 to TRBJ2-3; TRBD2 matches 13 bases. J was trimmed by 2 bases and V by 6 bases; bases with no gene match: 5. Germline V gene data show CDR1 as MNHEY and CDR2 as SMNVEV (reference sequence). The CDR3 covers 16 residues. CDR3 sequence reads: CASSPGLAGLTDTQYF. Here the CDR3 DNA reads TGTGCCAGCAGCCCGGGACTAGCGGGGCTCACAGATACGCAGTATTTT.

This clonotype has at least ten counts. The chain couples TRBV9 to TRBJ2-3, with D perhaps TRBD1 (6 bases). There are 15 residues in the CDR3. The V end lost 0 bases, the J end lost 4 bases, and 12 bases lay between the germline ends. Germline lookup yields CDR1 SGDLS and CDR2 YYNGEE. In nucleotides, the CDR3 is TGTGCCAGCAGCGTAGACGGGGCAGGGGCAGATACGCAGTATTTT. This sequence encodes CASSVDGAGADTQYF.

This clonotype was seen ten or more times. The CDR3 is CASSMSISNQPQHF. The CDR3 DNA is TGTGCCAGTAGTATGAGTATTAGCAATCAGCCCCAGCATTTT. The chain is built from TRBV19 and TRBJ1-5; D is unresolved. V shed 3 bases and J shed 0 bases, with 6 bases lying between them. Germline V lookup: CDR1 LNHDA, CDR2 SQIVND (reference sequence). This CDR3 region has 14 residues.